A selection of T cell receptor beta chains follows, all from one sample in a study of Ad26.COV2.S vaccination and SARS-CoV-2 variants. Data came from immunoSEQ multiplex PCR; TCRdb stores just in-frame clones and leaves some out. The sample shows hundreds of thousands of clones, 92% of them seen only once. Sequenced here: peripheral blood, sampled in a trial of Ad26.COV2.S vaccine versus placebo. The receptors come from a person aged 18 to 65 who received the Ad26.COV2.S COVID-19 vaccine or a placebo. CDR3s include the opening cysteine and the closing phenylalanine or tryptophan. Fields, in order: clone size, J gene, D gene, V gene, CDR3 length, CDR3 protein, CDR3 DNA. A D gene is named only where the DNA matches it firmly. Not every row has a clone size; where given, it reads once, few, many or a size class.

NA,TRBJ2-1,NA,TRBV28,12,CASSFQYNEQFF,TGTGCCAGCAGTTTCCAGTACAATGAGCAGTTCTTC
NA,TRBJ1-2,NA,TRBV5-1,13,CASSLTGSYGYTF,TGCGCCAGCAGCTTGACAGGGTCCTATGGCTACACCTTC
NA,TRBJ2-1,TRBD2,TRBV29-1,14,CSVGEGWTYNEQFF,TGCAGCGTTGGGGAGGGGTGGACCTACAATGAGCAGTTCTTC
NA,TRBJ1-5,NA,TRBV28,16,CASRSRGVVGNQPQHF,TGTGCCAGCAGGTCAAGGGGGGTCGTAGGGAATCAGCCCCAGCATTTT
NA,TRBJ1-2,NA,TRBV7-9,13,CASSFREYYGYTF,TGTGCCAGCAGCTTTCGAGAGTACTATGGCTACACCTTC
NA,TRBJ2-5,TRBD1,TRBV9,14,CASSTRQGRETQYF,TGTGCCAGCAGCACGAGACAGGGTAGGGAGACCCAGTACTTC
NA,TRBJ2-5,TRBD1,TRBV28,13,CASSTGVPETQYF,TGTGCCAGCTCCACAGGGGTCCCCGAGACCCAGTACTTC
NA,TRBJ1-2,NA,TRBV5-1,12,CATQDSGYGYTF,TGCGCCACCCAAGACAGTGGATATGGCTACACCTTC
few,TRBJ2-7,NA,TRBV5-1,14,CASSIRDGAYEQYF,TGCGCCAGCAGCATCCGGGACGGAGCCTACGAGCAGTACTTC
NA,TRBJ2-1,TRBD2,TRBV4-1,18,CASSQDPSSGGTYNEQFF,TGCGCCAGCAGCCAAGATCCATCTAGCGGGGGGACCTACAATGAGCAGTTCTTC
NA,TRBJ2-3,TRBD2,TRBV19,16,CASSIIAGARTDTQYF,TGTGCCAGTAGTATCATAGCGGGGGCTCGCACAGATACGCAGTATTTT
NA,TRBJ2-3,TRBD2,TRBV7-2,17,CASSSPFLAGGADTQYF,TGTGCCAGCAGTAGTCCGTTCCTAGCGGGGGGGGCAGATACGCAGTATTTT
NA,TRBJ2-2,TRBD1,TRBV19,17,CASSIALGQGGTGELFF,TGTGCCAGTAGTATAGCCCTAGGACAGGGAGGAACCGGGGAGCTGTTTTTT
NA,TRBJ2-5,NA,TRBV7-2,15,CASSFYRTSQETQYF,TGTGCCAGCAGCTTCTATAGGACTTCCCAAGAGACCCAGTACTTC
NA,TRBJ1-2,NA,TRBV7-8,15,CASSLAFRGDYGYTF,TGTGCCAGCAGCTTAGCTTTCCGGGGGGACTATGGCTACACCTTC
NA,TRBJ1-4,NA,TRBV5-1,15,CASSPGTGYNEKLFF,TGCGCCAGCAGCCCGGGAACCGGGTACAATGAAAAACTGTTTTTT